The 17 T cell receptor beta chains below were found in one sample sequenced in a study of shared clonotypes between healthy human individuals. Clones were sequenced by immunoSEQ multiplex PCR, and TCRdb holds only the in-frame ones, with some missing. The data contain 400,000 to 600,000 clones, approximately 94% of them singletons. Sequencing input: naive CD4+ T cells sorted from blood. As for subset: CD45RA+ positively selected. Source of these receptors: a woman aged 25 to 39 in good health.

This clone has just one count. The V call is TRBV4-1, the J call TRBJ1-5; D may be TRBD1 (6 bases). Germline V gene sequence: CDR1 MGHRA, CDR2 YSYEKL. V dropped 3 bases and J dropped 3 bases, with 12 bases sitting between them. CDR3 length: 15 residues. This chain's CDR3 is CASSHPDRLNQPQHF. CDR3 nucleotides: TGCGCCAGCAGCCACCCTGACAGGCTCAATCAGCCCCAGCATTTT.

This chain uses TRBV10-3 with TRBJ2-7, with D possibly being TRBD1 (6 bases). The V gene lost 7 bases and the J gene lost 3 bases, with 13 bases spanning the gap. CDR1 and CDR2 from the germline V gene are ENHRY and SYGVKD. This CDR3 contains 13 residues. CDR3 amino acids: CAINQGISYEQYF. The DNA of the CDR3 is TGTGCCATCAATCAGGGGATTAGCTACGAGCAGTACTTC.

The chain combines TRBV28 with TRBJ2-7, with D possibly TRBD2 on 5 matching bases. The CDR3 sequence is 14 residues long. The V end was cut by 8 bases, the J end by 1 base, with 15 bases between. Looked up from germline, CDR1 is MDHEN and CDR2 is SYDVKM. This chain's CDR3 is CASRGSHPSYEQYF. Written as DNA, the CDR3 is TGTGCCAGCCGGGGTAGCCATCCGTCCTACGAGCAGTACTTC.

The chain links TRBV28 to TRBJ1-5, with 9 positions matching TRBD1. Germline V gene data show CDR1 as MDHEN and CDR2 as SYDVKM. Germline trimming cut 5 bases from V and 0 bases from J; bases unmatched to any gene: 11. The CDR3 loop spans 18 amino acids. This chain's CDR3 is CASSSWTGEAYSNQPQHF. The CDR3 nucleotides are TGTGCCAGCAGTAGCTGGACAGGGGAAGCCTATAGCAATCAGCCCCAGCATTTT.

The chain carries TRBV28 and TRBJ2-7; unclear D gene. Germline values: CDR1 MDHEN, CDR2 SYDVKM. CDR3 length equals 14 residues. The ends were cut back, 7 bases at V and 2 bases at J, with 15 bases in the middle. The CDR3 DNA follows: TGTGCCAGCACCAACCCCGGAGCCCCCTACGAGCAGTACTTC. It translates to CASTNPGAPYEQYF.

Of note for this clone: The identical CDR3 is also encoded by other nucleotide sequences in the sample. The chain couples TRBV5-1 to TRBJ2-5; 7 nucleotides line up with TRBD2. The CDR3 contains 15 residues. The V gene end was trimmed by 0 bases and the J gene end by 5 bases; junction bases not matched to a gene: 7. The germline gives CDR1 SGHRS, CDR2 YFSETQ. The CDR3 sequence: CASSLVAGARETQYF. CDR3 bases: TGCGCCAGCAGCTTGGTGGCGGGAGCTCGGGAGACCCAGTACTTC.

The chain employs TRBV28 and TRBJ1-2, with 8 bases aligning to TRBD1. The CDR3 is 14 residues long. Trimming took 6 bases from V and 4 from J; bases not matched to a gene: 7. CDR1 and CDR2 from the germline V gene are MDHEN and SYDVKM. Written as DNA, the CDR3 is TGTGCCAGCAGGAAGACAGGGGTCAGCTATGGCTACACCTTC. Translating gives CASRKTGVSYGYTF.

The chain uses TRBV14 and TRBJ2-2; D is perhaps TRBD2 (6 bases). Trimming left V 2 bases short and J 2 bases short, with 12 bases between. The CDR3 covers 16 residues. CDR1 SGHDN and CDR2 FVKESK come from the germline V gene. The CDR3 region has the DNA TGTGCCAGCAGCCAATATACGGGAGTAAACACCGGGGAGCTGTTTTTT. It translates to CASSQYTGVNTGELFF.

This chain joins TRBV10-3 and TRBJ1-1; D call uncertain. The CDR3 has 16 residues. Germline V gene sequence: CDR1 ENHRY, CDR2 SYGVKD. V was clipped by 6 bases and J by 5 bases, with 22 bases between them. The CDR3 is CAISTPVGGGGTEAFF. CDR3 nucleotide sequence: TGTGCCATCAGCACACCCGTCGGTGGAGGTGGTACTGAAGCTTTCTTT.

This chain joins TRBV5-1 and TRBJ2-5, with D perhaps matching TRBD2 (5 bases). This CDR3 has 15 residues. With 0 bases removed from V and 4 bases from J, the gap between germline ends came to 13 bases. Per germline, CDR1 SGHRS and CDR2 YFSETQ. The CDR3 is CASSLAAIEGETQYF. CDR3 coding DNA: TGCGCCAGCAGCTTGGCCGCTATTGAGGGAGAGACCCAGTACTTC.

This clone was seen only once. The chain joins TRBV18 to TRBJ2-5; D is unresolved. CDR1 and CDR2 from the germline V gene are KGHSH and LQKENI. Trimming shortened V by 5 bases and J by 2 bases, and 9 bases separated the two germline ends. CDR3 size: 13 residues. CDR3 region: CASSSTKQETQYF. DNA of the CDR3: TGTGCCAGCTCATCCACTAAACAAGAGACCCAGTACTTC.

The J gene is TRBJ2-1, the V gene TRBV19, with TRBD2 identical over 11 bases. Germline-derived CDR1 and CDR2 are LNHDA and SQIVND (reference sequence). This CDR3 has 17 amino acids. The V gene end was trimmed by 3 bases and the J gene end by 5 bases; junction bases not matched to a gene: 9. CDR3 sequence (DNA): TGTGCCAGTAGTATTAAGATAGCGGGAGGGCGTAACAATGAGCAGTTCTTC. Translated: CASSIKIAGGRNNEQFF.

V and J are TRBV5-1 and TRBJ1-2; 8 bases match TRBD1. The ends lost 5 bases at V and 6 bases at J; junction bases unmatched: 9. Germline V gives CDR1 SGHRS, CDR2 YFSETQ. The CDR3 runs 14 residues. In nucleotides, the CDR3 is TGCGCCAGCAGTCCTGATGTGACAGGGGATGGCTACACCTTC. Amino acids: CASSPDVTGDGYTF.

The chain uses TRBV4-1 and TRBJ1-2; D is ambiguous. The V end was cut by 1 base, the J end by 5 bases, with 14 bases between. Germline CDR1 is MGHRA and CDR2 is YSYEKL. The CDR3 has 15 amino acids. As DNA, the CDR3 is TGCGCCAGCAGCCAAGTGGGTTCGGGTCGGTATGGCTACACCTTC. Residues: CASSQVGSGRYGYTF.

J is TRBJ1-1 and V is TRBV19, with a tentative D call TRBD1 (6 bases). The CDR3 contains 15 residues. The V end lost 3 bases, the J end lost 4 bases, and 15 bases lay between the germline ends. The germline gives CDR1 LNHDA, CDR2 SQIVND (reference sequence). CDR3 loop: CASSIYPTGLTEAFF. The CDR3 coding sequence is TGTGCCAGTAGTATCTACCCTACAGGGCTCACTGAAGCTTTCTTT.

The rearrangement uses TRBV27 and TRBJ2-1, with D unclear. Germline V gene lookup returns CDR1 MNHEY and CDR2 SMNVEV (reference sequence). Trimming stripped 5 bases from V and 2 bases from J, with 16 bases between. The CDR3 has 16 residues. This CDR3 reads CASSEFRLGPYNEQFF. In DNA, the CDR3 is TGTGCCAGCAGTGAATTCCGGTTAGGACCCTACAATGAGCAGTTCTTC.

The V and J genes are TRBV6-4 and TRBJ1-1; 7 bases fit TRBD1. Germline CDR1 reads MRHNA; CDR2 reads SNTAGT. V lost 6 bases, J lost 4 bases, and 5 bases stayed unmatched. The CDR3 is made up of 13 amino acids. Here the CDR3 reads CASSYDRATEAFF. As DNA, the CDR3 is TGTGCCAGCAGCTACGACAGGGCCACTGAAGCTTTCTTT.